The 9 T cell receptor beta chains listed next were all sequenced from one sample in a study of T cell clusters in autoimmune cytopenias (dated by TCRdb to between 2019 and 2020). Instrument used: Illumina MiSeq. Multiplex PCR with a touch-down protocol amplified TRB rearrangements, with the TRB-A and TRB-B primer pools combined in a single tube. After the reads were reprocessed by TCRdb, one entry was made per CDR3 protein sequence, with no DNA. This sample's table carries more than 9,000 distinct CDR3 sequences. The ten top clones hold 3% to 3.5% of the sample. TRB amplification used roughly 0.25 ug of peripheral blood genomic DNA, approximately 41,000 genome equivalents, per sample. These records were also assigned to another study, of T cell repertoires in aging, cancer and after chemotherapy.

Sequenced material: peripheral blood. Every receptor here comes from a human donor in good health.

The chain links TRBV19 to TRBJ2-7; TCRdb calls TRBD1, which cannot be checked without DNA. The germline CDR1 and CDR2 sequences are LNHDA and SQIVND (reference sequence). The length of the CDR3 is 14 residues. The CDR3 region is CASSNPGQGYEQYF.

This chain uses TRBV28 with TRBJ1-2; without DNA, the TCRdb call of TRBD1 cannot be checked. Germline V gene lookup returns CDR1 MDHEN and CDR2 SYDVKM. CDR3 length equals 14 residues. This CDR3 is CASSDPGRGYGYTF.

CDR3 loop: CASSLRFQPSNQPQHF. The chain has TRBV27 and TRBJ1-5. This CDR3 comprises 16 residues. Germline lookup yields CDR1 MNHEY and CDR2 SMNVEV (reference sequence).

The chain recombines TRBV6-1 with TRBJ1-5; lacking DNA, the TRBD1 call made by TCRdb goes unchecked. The CDR3 spans 12 residues. CDR1 and CDR2 (germline): MNHNS, SASEGT. The CDR3 sequence: CASSEAVRAQHF.

V and J are TRBV27 and TRBJ1-3. There are 14 residues in the CDR3. The germline gives CDR1 MNHEY, CDR2 SMNVEV (reference sequence). The CDR3 sequence is CASSLRSSGNTIYF.

Its frequency marks this clonotype as medium-sized. V is TRBV5-4 and J is TRBJ1-2; the TCRdb D gene call, TRBD1, has no DNA to confirm it. This CDR3 contains 14 residues. Per germline, CDR1 SGHNT and CDR2 YYREEE (reference sequence). The CDR3 reads CASSLDRANYGYTF.

CDR3: CASSTRARWNTGELFF. The V and J genes are TRBV6-5 and TRBJ2-2; TCRdb names TRBD2, which stays unverified in the absence of DNA. Germline V gene sequence: CDR1 MNHEY, CDR2 SVGAGI. The CDR3 has 16 amino acids.

V gene TRBV19 combines with J gene TRBJ1-1; the D gene TCRdb calls, TRBD1, cannot be checked with no DNA. Germline V gives CDR1 LNHDA, CDR2 SQIVND (reference sequence). The CDR3 runs to 14 residues. The CDR3 reads CASIRTEGYTEAFF.

The chain employs TRBV18 and TRBJ2-3; the TRBD1 assignment by TCRdb is unverifiable without DNA. CDR1 is KGHSH, CDR2 LQKENI, per germline. The length of the CDR3 is 15 residues. The CDR3 loop reads CASSPEAGGWDTQYF.